This is a list of T cell receptor beta chains from one sample in a study of cytomegalovirus exposure and HLA in healthy donors. Sequenced by immunoSEQ multiplex PCR; TCRdb stores in-frame clones only, minus some. Here the sample spans under 200,000 clones, approximately 78% being singletons. The sequencing sample was made of PBMCs. These receptors originate from a girl aged 2 to 9 in good health and CMV-seropositive. The CDR3 runs from the conserved cysteine through the conserved F or W.

cdr3_aa j_call v_call
CASSLPGEPYEQYF TRBJ2-7 TRBV27
CARGGAYSNQPQHF TRBJ1-5 TRBV2
CASSLWAQETQYF TRBJ2-5 TRBV7-3
CASSSDRVGEQYF TRBJ2-7 TRBV28
CASHRRVNTEAFF TRBJ1-1 TRBV28
CASTRGAGDHQPQHF TRBJ1-5 TRBV2
CASSPPGSNQPQHF TRBJ1-5 TRBV18
CAWSAAVSYEQYF NA TRBV30
CASMNRDYGNQPQHF TRBJ1-5 TRBV2
CASSTVAGATYEQYF TRBJ2-7 TRBV5-1
CASSLNGYTF TRBJ1-2 TRBV27
CASSFGPGPQHF TRBJ1-5 TRBV28
CASTRSGDTIYF TRBJ1-3 TRBV2
CASSPPPIAGDYNEQFF TRBJ2-1 TRBV14
CASSQDDGTRELFF TRBJ2-2 TRBV4-2
CASSPSGRAGDTQYF TRBJ2-3 TRBV7-9
CASSPSASGRSDTQYF TRBJ2-3 TRBV5-4
CASRTLGFGEKLFF TRBJ1-4 TRBV28
CASSDLWAGNTEAFF TRBJ1-1 TRBV25-1
CASTVGGTEDYEQYF TRBJ2-7 TRBV7-9
CSVPGGLEKLFF TRBJ1-4 TRBV29-1
CASSLGAQPQHF TRBJ1-5 TRBV28
CASSQGLFSLANTGELFF TRBJ2-2 TRBV4-1
CASSEGTSEERYEQYF TRBJ2-7 TRBV10-1
CASSDTRDTDTQYF TRBJ2-3 TRBV6-4